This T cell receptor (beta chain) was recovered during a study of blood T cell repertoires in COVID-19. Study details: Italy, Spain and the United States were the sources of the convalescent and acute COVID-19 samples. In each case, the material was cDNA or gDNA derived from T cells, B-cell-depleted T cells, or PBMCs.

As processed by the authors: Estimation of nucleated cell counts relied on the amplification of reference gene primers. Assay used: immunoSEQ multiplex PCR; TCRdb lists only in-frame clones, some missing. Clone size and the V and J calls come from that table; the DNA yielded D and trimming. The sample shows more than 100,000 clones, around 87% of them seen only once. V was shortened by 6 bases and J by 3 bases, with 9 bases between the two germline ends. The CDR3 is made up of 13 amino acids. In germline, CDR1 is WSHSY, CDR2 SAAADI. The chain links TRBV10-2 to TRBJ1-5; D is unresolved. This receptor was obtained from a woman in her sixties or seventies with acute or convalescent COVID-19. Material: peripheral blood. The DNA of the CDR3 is TGCGCCAGCAGATTACGAGACAATCAGCCCCAGCATTTT. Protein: CASRLRDNQPQHF.